Following are 14 T cell receptor beta chains from one sample sequenced in a study of shared clonotypes between healthy human individuals. Method: immunoSEQ multiplex PCR; TCRdb's copy keeps in-frame clones and lacks some. Counted here are 450,000 to 600,000 clones, around 79% occurring once; the ten biggest clones make up roughly 12%. Sequenced material: PBMCs. These receptors all come from a woman aged 40 to 50 in good health. Some clones in this sample may be carry-over from other donors' samples.

The rearrangement uses TRBV28 and TRBJ2-2; D remains unclear. V gave up 5 bases and J gave up 4 bases, with 8 bases separating them. Germline CDR1 MDHEN, CDR2 SYDVKM. This CDR3 spans 13 amino acids. CDR3 in DNA: TGTGCCAGCAGTCCTATAGGCACCGGGGAGCTGTTTTTT. Translated, it gives CASSPIGTGELFF. Looking up the rest from reference TRBV28 and TRBJ2-2 gives the full variable domain: DVKVTQSSRYLVKRTGEKVFLECVQDMDHENMFWYRQDPGLGLRLIYFSYDVKMKEKGDIPEGYSVSREKKERFSLILESASTNQTSMYLCASSPIGTGELFFGEGSRLTVL.

The rearrangement joins TRBV6-7 to TRBJ1-1; D unresolved. TRBV6-7 is an ORF, and what it does is uncertain. This CDR3 region has 16 residues. V shed 4 bases and J shed 6 bases, with 21 bases lying between them. The CDR3 sequence: CASSFPLPSIPSEAFF. The CDR3 nucleotides are TGTGCCAGCAGTTTCCCCCTCCCTTCGATCCCTTCTGAAGCTTTCTTT.

Comments on this clone: With a much larger clone just one base away, this may be a read error. This specimen includes other DNA sequences encoding the same CDR3. This chain uses TRBV27 with TRBJ1-6; no definite D call. This CDR3 contains 12 residues. With 9 bases removed from V and 4 bases from J, the gap between germline ends came to 7 bases. Germline loops: CDR1 MNHEY, CDR2 SMNVEV (reference sequence). The CDR3 DNA reads as TGTGCCAGTAACACGTATAATTCACCCCTCCACTTT. Protein sequence: CASNTYNSPLHF.

The chain uses TRBV6-6 and TRBJ2-5; a possible D gene is TRBD1 (6 bases). Trimming pared 5 bases from V and 4 bases from J, leaving 17 bases between. CDR1 and CDR2 from the germline V gene are MNHNY and SVGAGI (reference sequence). CDR3 size: 15 residues. Here the CDR3 DNA reads TGTGCCAGCAGTCCCCTCCTGGGCAGGGGAGAGACCCAGTACTTC. Protein sequence: CASSPLLGRGETQYF.

This chain joins TRBV28 and TRBJ2-7; D unclear. The CDR3 loop spans 13 amino acids. Germline lookup yields CDR1 MDHEN and CDR2 SYDVKM. The germline V and J ends were trimmed by 3 bases and 5 bases, with 11 bases remaining between them. As DNA, the CDR3 is TGTGCCAGCAGTTTTAGTAGCCCCCACGAGCAGTACTTC. Amino acid sequence: CASSFSSPHEQYF. Complete variable domain (other parts from reference TRBV28 and TRBJ2-7): DVKVTQSSRYLVKRTGEKVFLECVQDMDHENMFWYRQDPGLGLRLIYFSYDVKMKEKGDIPEGYSVSREKKERFSLILESASTNQTSMYLCASSFSSPHEQYFGPGTRLTVT.

The chain has TRBV9 and TRBJ2-3; 10 bases are shared with TRBD2. The CDR3 spans 16 residues. V shed 2 bases and J 2 bases; nucleotides not matched to a gene: 5. Looked up from germline, CDR1 is SGDLS and CDR2 is YYNGEE. CDR3: CASSVIAGGSTDTQYF. In nucleotides, the CDR3 is TGTGCCAGCAGCGTTATAGCGGGAGGTTCCACAGATACGCAGTATTTT.

This clone was detected only a few times. The chain couples TRBV15 to TRBJ1-4; D is ambiguous. From germline, CDR1 is LNHNV and CDR2 YYDKDF (reference sequence). V dropped 0 bases and J dropped 6 bases, with 11 bases sitting between them. The CDR3 contains 15 residues. CDR3 DNA: TGTGCCACCAGCAGAGATATGGGGTGGGATGAAAAACTGTTTTTT. Its translation is CATSRDMGWDEKLFF.

V usage is TRBV4-1 and J usage is TRBJ2-5; no firm D call. V was shortened by 1 base and J by 5 bases, with 14 bases between the two germline ends. This CDR3 is 15 amino acids long. The germline V gene has CDR1 MGHRA and CDR2 YSYEKL. The CDR3 region is CASSQGSTLRETQYF. The CDR3 DNA is TGCGCCAGCAGCCAAGGTTCTACCCTCAGGGAGACCCAGTACTTC.

The genes are TRBV5-1 and TRBJ1-1; D ambiguous. The CDR3 covers 14 residues. CDR1 is SGHRS and CDR2 is YFSETQ in the germline V gene. V was clipped by 4 bases and J by 1 base, with 11 bases between them. The CDR3: CASSPLTPNTEAFF. For the CDR3, the DNA is TGCGCCAGCAGCCCCTTGACGCCGAACACTGAAGCTTTCTTT.

The J gene is TRBJ2-2, the V gene TRBV19; weak D call: TRBD2 (6 bases). Trimming removed 5 bases from V and 3 bases from J, with 34 bases in between. Germline assignment: CDR1 LNHDA and CDR2 SQIVND (reference sequence). This CDR3 region has 22 residues. The CDR3 is CASSPPRWITGELAVDTGELFF. The CDR3 DNA reads as TGTGCCAGTAGTCCCCCCCGTTGGATAACGGGAGAGTTAGCGGTCGACACCGGGGAGCTGTTTTTT.

This clone has only a few counts. The same CDR3 also results from other DNA sequences found in this sample. The chain is built from TRBV5-1 and TRBJ2-3; no reliable D call. From germline, CDR1 is SGHRS and CDR2 YFSETQ. This CDR3 contains 15 residues. The V end lost 0 bases, the J end lost 0 bases, and 8 bases lay between the germline ends. Written as DNA, the CDR3 is TGCGCCAGCAGCTTGGGGCAGGCTAGCACAGATACGCAGTATTTT. The encoded protein is CASSLGQASTDTQYF. The full variable domain, in which reference TRBV5-1 and TRBJ2-3 provide the parts outside the CDR3, is KAGVTQTPRYLIKTRGQQVTLSCSPISGHRSVSWYQQTPGQGLQFLFEYFSETQRNKGNFPGRFSGRQFSNSRSEMNVSTLELGDSALYLCASSLGQASTDTQYFGPGTRLTVL.

The rearrangement uses TRBV29-1 and TRBJ1-1; weak D call: TRBD1 (6 bases). The V gene lost 1 base and the J gene lost 0 bases, with 15 bases spanning the gap. Germline V lookup: CDR1 SQVTM, CDR2 ANQGSEA. The CDR3 contains 16 residues. CDR3 sequence reads: CSVEAARGFMNTEAFF. The CDR3 region has the DNA TGCAGCGTTGAAGCCGCCAGGGGCTTCATGAACACTGAAGCTTTCTTT.

This clone was counted once. The rearrangement links TRBV7-8 to TRBJ1-5; 10 nucleotides align to TRBD1. CDR1 and CDR2 (germline): SGHVS, FQNEAQ. Unmatched junction bases numbered 4, after V lost 5 bases and J lost 6 bases. The CDR3 spans 14 residues. Here the CDR3 DNA reads TGTGCCAGCAGCCCCGGGACAGGGGCTCAGCCCCAGCATTTT. Amino acid sequence: CASSPGTGAQPQHF. Full variable domain (remainder filled in from reference TRBV7-8 and TRBJ1-5): GAGVSQSPRYKVAKRGQDVALRCDPISGHVSLFWYQQALGQGPEFLTYFQNEAQLDKSGLPSDRFFAERPEGSVSTLKIQRTQQEDSAVYLCASSPGTGAQPQHFGDGTRLSIL.

The chain links TRBV19 to TRBJ1-1; D is uncertain. CDR3 size: 12 residues. The germline gives CDR1 LNHDA, CDR2 SQIVND (reference sequence). Trimming left V 7 bases short and J 4 bases short, with 10 bases between. This CDR3 reads CASTFGGTEAFF. Here the CDR3 DNA reads TGTGCCAGTACCTTTGGTGGCACTGAAGCTTTCTTT.